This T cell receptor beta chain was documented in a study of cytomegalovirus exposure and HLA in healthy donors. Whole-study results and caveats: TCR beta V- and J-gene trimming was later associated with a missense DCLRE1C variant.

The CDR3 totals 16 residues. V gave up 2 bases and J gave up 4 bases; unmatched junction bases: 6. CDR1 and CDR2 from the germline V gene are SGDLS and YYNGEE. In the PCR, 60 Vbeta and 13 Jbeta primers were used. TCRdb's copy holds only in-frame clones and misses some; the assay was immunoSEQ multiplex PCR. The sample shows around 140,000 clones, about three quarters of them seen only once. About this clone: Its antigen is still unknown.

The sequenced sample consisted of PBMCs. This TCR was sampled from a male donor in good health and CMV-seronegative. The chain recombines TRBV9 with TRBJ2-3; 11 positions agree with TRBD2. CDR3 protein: CASSVSGRALADTQYF. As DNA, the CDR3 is TGTGCCAGCAGCGTTAGCGGGAGGGCCCTGGCAGATACGCAGTATTTT.